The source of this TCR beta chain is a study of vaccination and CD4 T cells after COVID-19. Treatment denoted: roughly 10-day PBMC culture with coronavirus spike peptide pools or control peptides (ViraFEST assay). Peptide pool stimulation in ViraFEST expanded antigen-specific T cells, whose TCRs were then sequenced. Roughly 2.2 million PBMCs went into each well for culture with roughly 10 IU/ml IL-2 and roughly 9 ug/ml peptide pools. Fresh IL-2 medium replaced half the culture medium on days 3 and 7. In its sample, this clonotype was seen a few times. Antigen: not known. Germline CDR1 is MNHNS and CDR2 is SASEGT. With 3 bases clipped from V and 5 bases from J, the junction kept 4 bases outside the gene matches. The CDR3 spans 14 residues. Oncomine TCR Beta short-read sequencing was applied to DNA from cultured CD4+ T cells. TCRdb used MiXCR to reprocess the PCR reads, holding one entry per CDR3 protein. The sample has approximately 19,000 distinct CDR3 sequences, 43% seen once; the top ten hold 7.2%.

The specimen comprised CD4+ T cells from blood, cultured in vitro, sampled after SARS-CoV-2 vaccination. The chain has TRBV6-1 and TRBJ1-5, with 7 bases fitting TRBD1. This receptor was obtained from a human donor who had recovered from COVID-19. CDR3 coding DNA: TGTGCCAGCAGTGACTTACAGGGGTATCAGCCCCAGCATTTT. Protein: CASSDLQGYQPQHF.